This T cell receptor beta chain was observed in a study of vaccination and CD4 T cells after COVID-19. This clonotype has just a few counts. Its target is unknown. The treatment denotes: approximately 11-day PBMC culture with coronavirus spike peptide pools or control peptides (ViraFEST assay). With the Oncomine TCR Beta short-read assay, DNA from cultured CD4+ T cells was sequenced. Cultured CD4+ T cells were the source of extracted genomic DNA. TCRdb passed the PCR reads through MiXCR, listing each CDR3 protein once. The repertoire holds just under 20,000 distinct CDR3 sequences, with approximately 26% as singletons. With 6 bases clipped from V and 1 base from J, the junction kept 5 bases outside the gene matches. Germline V gene data show CDR1 as DFQATT and CDR2 as SNEGSKA (reference sequence). The length of the CDR3 is 14 residues.

The sample was cultured CD4+ T cells from blood. The receptor's source is a human donor with COVID-19. The genes are TRBV20-1 and TRBJ1-5, with TRBD1 identical over 8 bases. The CDR3 spells CSARTGLSNQPQHF. Written as DNA, the CDR3 is TGCAGTGCCAGGACAGGGTTAAGCAATCAGCCCCAGCATTTT.